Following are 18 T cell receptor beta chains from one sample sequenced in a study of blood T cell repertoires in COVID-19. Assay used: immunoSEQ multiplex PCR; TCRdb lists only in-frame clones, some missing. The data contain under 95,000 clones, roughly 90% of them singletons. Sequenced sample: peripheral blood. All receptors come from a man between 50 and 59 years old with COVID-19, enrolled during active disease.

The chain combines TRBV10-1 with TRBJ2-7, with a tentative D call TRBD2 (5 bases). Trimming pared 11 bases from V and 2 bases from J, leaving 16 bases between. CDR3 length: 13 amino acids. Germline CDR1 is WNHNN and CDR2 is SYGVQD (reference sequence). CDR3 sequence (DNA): TGCGCCCGCTGGACGGACTCGACCTACGAGCAGTACGTC. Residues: CARWTDSTYEQYV.

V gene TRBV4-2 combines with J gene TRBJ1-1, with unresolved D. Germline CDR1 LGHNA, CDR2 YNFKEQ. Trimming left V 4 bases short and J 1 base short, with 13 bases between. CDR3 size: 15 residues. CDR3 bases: TGTGCCAGCAGCCGGGATGACGGGGAGAACACTGAAGCTTTCTTT. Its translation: CASSRDDGENTEAFF.

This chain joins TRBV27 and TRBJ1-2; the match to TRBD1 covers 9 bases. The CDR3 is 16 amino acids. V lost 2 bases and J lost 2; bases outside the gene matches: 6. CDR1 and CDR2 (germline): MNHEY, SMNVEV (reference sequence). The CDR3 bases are TGTGCCAGCAGTTTACTTTGGACAGGGGCCAACTATGGCTACACCTTC. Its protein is CASSLLWTGANYGYTF.

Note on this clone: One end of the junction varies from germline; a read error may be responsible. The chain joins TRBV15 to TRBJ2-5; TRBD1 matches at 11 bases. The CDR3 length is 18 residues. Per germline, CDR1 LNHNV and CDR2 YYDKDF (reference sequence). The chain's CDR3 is CATSRDRGRTGGREAQYF. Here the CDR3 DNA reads TGTGCCACCAGCAGAGATCGTGGTAGGACAGGGGGCAGAGAGGCCCAGTACTTC.

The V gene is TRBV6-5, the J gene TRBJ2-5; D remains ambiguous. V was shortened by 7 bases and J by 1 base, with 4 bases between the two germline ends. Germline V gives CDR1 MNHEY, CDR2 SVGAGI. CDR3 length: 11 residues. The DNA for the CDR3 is TGTGCCAGCACTCGCCAAGAGACCCAGTACTTC. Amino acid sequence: CASTRQETQYF.

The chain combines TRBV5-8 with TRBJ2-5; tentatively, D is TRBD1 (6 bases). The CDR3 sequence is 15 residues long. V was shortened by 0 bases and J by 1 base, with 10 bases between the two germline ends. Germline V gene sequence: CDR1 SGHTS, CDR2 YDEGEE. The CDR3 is CASSLGQAGQETQYF. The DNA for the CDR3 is TGTGCCAGCAGCTTGGGACAGGCCGGCCAAGAGACCCAGTACTTC.

CDR3 protein: CASSPTPGALGYTF. The CDR3 nucleotides are TGTGCCAGCAGCCCGACACCGGGAGCGCTCGGCTACACCTTC. The genes are TRBV3-1 (or the pseudogene TRBV3-2) and TRBJ1-2; D uncertain. Trimming pared 4 bases from V and 8 bases from J, leaving 17 bases between. CDR3 length: 14 residues. The germline CDR1 and CDR2 sequences are LGHDT and YNNKEL (reference sequence).

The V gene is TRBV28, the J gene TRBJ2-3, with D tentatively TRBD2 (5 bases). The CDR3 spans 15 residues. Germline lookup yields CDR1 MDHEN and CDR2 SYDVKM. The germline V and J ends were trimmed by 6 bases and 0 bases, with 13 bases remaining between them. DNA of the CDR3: TGTGCCAGCAGCGAGGGCGGTGCTAGCACAGATACGCAGTATTTT. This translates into CASSEGGASTDTQYF.

The CDR3 region has the DNA TGCGCCAGCAGCTTGGTGAGGGGGACGGCCAATGAGCAGTTCTTC. Protein: CASSLVRGTANEQFF. V and J are TRBV5-1 and TRBJ2-1; the D gene is possibly TRBD1 (6 bases). The V and J ends lost 0 bases and 6 bases respectively, with 13 bases between them. The germline CDR1 and CDR2 sequences are SGHRS and YFSETQ. The CDR3 sequence is 15 residues long.

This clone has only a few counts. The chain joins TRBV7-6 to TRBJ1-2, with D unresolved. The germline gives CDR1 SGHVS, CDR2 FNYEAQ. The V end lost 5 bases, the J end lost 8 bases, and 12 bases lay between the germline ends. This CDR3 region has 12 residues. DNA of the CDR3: TGTGCCAGCAGCCCAGACTTCGACGGCTACACCTTC. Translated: CASSPDFDGYTF.

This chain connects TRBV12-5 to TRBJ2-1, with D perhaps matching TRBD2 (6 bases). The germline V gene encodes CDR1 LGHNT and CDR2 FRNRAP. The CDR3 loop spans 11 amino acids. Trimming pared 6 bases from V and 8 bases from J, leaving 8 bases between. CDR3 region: CASGGGDEQFF. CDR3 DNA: TGTGCTAGTGGGGGGGGAGATGAGCAGTTCTTC.

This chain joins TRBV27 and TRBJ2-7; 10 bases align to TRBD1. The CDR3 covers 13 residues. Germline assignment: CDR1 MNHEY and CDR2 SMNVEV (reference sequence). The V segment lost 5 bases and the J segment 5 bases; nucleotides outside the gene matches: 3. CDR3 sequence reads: CASSLDRGHEQYV. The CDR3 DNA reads TGTGCCAGCAGTCTAGACAGGGGGCACGAGCAGTACGTC.

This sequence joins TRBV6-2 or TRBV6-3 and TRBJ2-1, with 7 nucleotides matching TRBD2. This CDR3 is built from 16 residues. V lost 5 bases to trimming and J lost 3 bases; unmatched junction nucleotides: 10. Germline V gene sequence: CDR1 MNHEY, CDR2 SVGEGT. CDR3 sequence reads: CASSSAAGADYNEQFF. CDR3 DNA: TGTGCCAGCAGTAGCGCGGCGGGAGCGGACTACAATGAGCAGTTCTTC.

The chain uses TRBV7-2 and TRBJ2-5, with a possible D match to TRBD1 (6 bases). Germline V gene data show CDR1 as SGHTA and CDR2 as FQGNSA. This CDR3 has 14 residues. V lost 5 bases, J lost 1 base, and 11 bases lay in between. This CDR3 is CASSITGFQETQYF. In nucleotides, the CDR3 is TGTGCCAGCAGCATCACAGGGTTCCAAGAGACCCAGTACTTC.

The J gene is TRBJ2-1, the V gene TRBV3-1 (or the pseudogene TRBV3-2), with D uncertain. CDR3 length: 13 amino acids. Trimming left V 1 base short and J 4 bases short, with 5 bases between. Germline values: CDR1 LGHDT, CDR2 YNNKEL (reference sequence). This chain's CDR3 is CASSQGAYNEQFF. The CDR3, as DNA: TGTGCCAGCAGCCAAGGCGCGTACAATGAGCAGTTCTTC.

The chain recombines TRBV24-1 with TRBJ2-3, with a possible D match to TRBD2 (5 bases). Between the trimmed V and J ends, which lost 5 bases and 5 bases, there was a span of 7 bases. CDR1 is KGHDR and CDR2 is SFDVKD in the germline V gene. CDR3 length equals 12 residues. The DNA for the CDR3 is TGTGCCACCAGTGCGGGGATAGATACGCAGTATTTT. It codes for CATSAGIDTQYF.

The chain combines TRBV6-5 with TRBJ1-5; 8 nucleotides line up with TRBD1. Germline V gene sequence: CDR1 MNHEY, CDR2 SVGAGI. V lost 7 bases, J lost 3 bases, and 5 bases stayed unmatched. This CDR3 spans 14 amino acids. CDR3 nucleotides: TGTGCCAGCAAACCAGGGGGCTACAATCAGCCCCAGCATTTT. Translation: CASKPGGYNQPQHF.

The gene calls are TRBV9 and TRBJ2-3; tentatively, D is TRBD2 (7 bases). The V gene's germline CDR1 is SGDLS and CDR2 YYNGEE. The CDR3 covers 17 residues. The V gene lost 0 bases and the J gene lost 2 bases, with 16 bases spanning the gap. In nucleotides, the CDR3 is TGTGCCAGCAGCGTAGAAGAAGGAGCGGGACACACAGATACGCAGTATTTT. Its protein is CASSVEEGAGHTDTQYF.